This T cell receptor (beta chain) was recovered during a study of beta chain features in type 1 diabetes (dated by TCRdb to the late 2010s). Study-wide context: No differences in mean age, gender distribution, total cell number or subset yield were found between patients and healthy donors. A total of some 100,000,000 sorted cells were examined across all samples, and the number of cells per subset was strongly correlated with RNA yield. The study compared TCRB repertoires of sorted circulating CD4+ T cell subsets between recently diagnosed type 1 diabetes patients and matched healthy donors. Regulatory and stem cell-like memory subsets were isolated from only 8 patients and about 8 healthy donors, whereas naive and central memory subsets came from all 28 donors. Study-wide findings and limitations: Only small numbers of individuals were included in the HLA sub-analyses, which left unresolved whether HLA type had any influence on TCRB rearrangement. At VDJ recombination sites, patients with type 1 diabetes made fewer insertions and deleted more nucleotides, a pattern implying thymic rearrangement abnormalities. Naive, central memory and regulatory TCRB repertoires appeared to be more similar among patients than among healthy donors. Because cDNA rather than genomic DNA was sequenced, highly expressing activated cells could have been over-represented, although no difference in activation and CD3 levels was found between groups. PCR may preferentially amplify shorter templates, but because patient and control samples were amplified and corrected together, any resulting skew would affect both groups equally. A moderate but significant shortening of TCRB CDR3 length was observed in type 1 diabetes patients in all four CD4+ subsets.

Each donor gave one peripheral blood draw, averaging roughly 100 mL, which was collected into heparinised tubes. Naive, central memory, regulatory and stem cell-like memory CD4+ T cells were sorted on a BD FACSAria II using a panel including CD45RO, CCR7, CD25, CD127, CD95 and CD27. Purity was above 95% for every sorted population. PBMCs were isolated right away by Lymphoprep density gradient centrifugation and were stained directly, without culture. So that batch effects would be minimized, each experiment stained and sorted samples in pairs, pairing one healthy donor with one patient. Notes on this clone: No cognate antigen has been identified for it. The record has no base qualities; no much larger clone is one base away.

The CDR3 goes from the cysteine to the phenylalanine over 14 residues. Of all the DNA, just the CDR3 is kept, 42 bases in frame from base 1. The CDR1 and CDR2 encoded by the germline V gene (reference sequence) are SEHNR and FQNEAQ. From V the trimming removes 5 bases and from J it removes 4 bases, while the gene matches leave 4 bases of the junction unaccounted for. All of the isolated RNA was reverse transcribed with the High Capacity cDNA Reverse Transcription Kit, so expressed TCRB transcripts were sequenced. Deep immunoSEQ sequencing was performed on naive, central memory and regulatory T cell samples, with an average of about 4 million total reads per sample. After sorted cells were lysed in RLT buffer, RNA was extracted with DNase-treated RNeasy Micro or Mini kits, with the choice depending on cell number. To prevent cross-contamination, every cell subset was processed on its own, while patient and healthy donor samples were processed together. The immunoSEQ multiplex PCR was used to amplify TCRB sequences from cDNA, yielding 87-bp fragments that span the CDR3 region. Sequencing of the amplicons was performed on the Illumina HiSeq platform. Per the authors' processing: PCR bias was corrected computationally using synthetic template baselines, and reads within Hamming distance 2 were collapsed, with unmergeable singletons discarded. Reads were aligned to IMGT to assign V, D and J genes, CDR3 length, and insertions or deletions at six rearrangement sites. Within each subset, clonotype counts were normalized to sorted cell number, after which true diversity and Gini coefficients were computed with the tcR R package. The overlap coefficient, calculated on TCRB nucleotide sequences, was used to quantify repertoire sharing. As a proxy for the pre-selection repertoire, out-of-frame TCRB sequences from naive cells were analyzed. TCRdb holds this immuneACCESS table with in-frame rearrangements only. Some clones are missing; in checked studies, unresolved V genes explain under half, and the rest has no known cause. The D gene and trimming were derived from the DNA, and the V and J assignments and clone size from that table. Recorded for this sample are about half a million clones; approximately 30% of them occurred a single time. The ten largest clones add up to 0.05% to 0.065% of the sample.

Recombination linked TRBV7-9 to TRBJ1-5; the junction holds 8 bases that match TRBD1. Sequencing was done on a sample of naive CD4+ T cells from blood. The label giving this sample's cell subset or site can be read as: true naive CD4+ T cells. The TCR sequence derives from a man aged 18 to 30 in good health. The nucleotides are TGTGCCAGCAGCCCCGACAGGGGTAATCAGCCCCAGCATTTT. It translates to CASSPDRGNQPQHF.